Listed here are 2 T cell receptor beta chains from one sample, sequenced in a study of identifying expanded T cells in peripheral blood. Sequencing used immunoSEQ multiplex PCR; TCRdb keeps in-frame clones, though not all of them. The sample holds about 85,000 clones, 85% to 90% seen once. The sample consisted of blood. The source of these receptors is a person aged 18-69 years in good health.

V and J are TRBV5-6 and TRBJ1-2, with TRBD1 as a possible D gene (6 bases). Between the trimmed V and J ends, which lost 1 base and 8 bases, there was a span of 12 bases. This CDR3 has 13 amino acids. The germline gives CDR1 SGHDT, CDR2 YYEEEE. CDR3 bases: TGTGCCAGCAGCTTGAACTGGGGACAAGGCTACACCTTC. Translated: CASSLNWGQGYTF.

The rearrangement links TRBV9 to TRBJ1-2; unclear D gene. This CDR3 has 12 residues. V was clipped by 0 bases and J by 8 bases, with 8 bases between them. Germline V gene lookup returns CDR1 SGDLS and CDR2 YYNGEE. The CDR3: CASSVGAGGYTF. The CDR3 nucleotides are TGTGCCAGCAGCGTAGGGGCTGGGGGCTACACCTTC.